These T cell receptor beta chains were read from a single sample in a study of blood T cell repertoires in COVID-19. Clones were sequenced by immunoSEQ multiplex PCR, and TCRdb holds only the in-frame ones, with some missing. The sample holds approximately 220,000 clones, about four fifths seen once. Sequencing used PBMCs or T cells enriched from blood (not recorded which). These receptors all stem from a middle-aged woman who had been exposed to COVID-19. The CDR3 runs from the conserved cysteine through the conserved F or W. The D gene is left open where the match is weak. Where a row states a size, it is once, few, many or the class of an expanded clone; other rows omit it.

D gene: TRBD2; clone size: NA; V gene: TRBV7-2; J gene: TRBJ2-3; CDR3 protein: CASSLGAGEGWDTQYF; CDR3 DNA: TGTGCCAGCAGCTTAGGAGCGGGGGAGGGATGGGATACGCAGTATTTT
D gene: NA; clone size: once; V gene: TRBV7-3; J gene: TRBJ2-7; CDR3 protein: CASSLNARGGEQYF; CDR3 DNA: TGTGCCAGCAGCTTAAATGCCCGCGGCGGCGAGCAGTACTTC
D gene: TRBD2; clone size: NA; V gene: TRBV23-1; J gene: TRBJ2-1; CDR3 protein: CASSLPSGVPYNEQFF; CDR3 DNA: TGCGCCAGCAGTCTTCCCAGCGGGGTCCCTTACAATGAGCAGTTCTTC
D gene: TRBD2; clone size: few; V gene: TRBV10-3; J gene: TRBJ2-1; CDR3 protein: CAISESGGEQFF; CDR3 DNA: TGTGCCATCAGTGAGTCGGGAGGGGAGCAGTTCTTC
D gene: TRBD2; clone size: NA; V gene: TRBV4-2; J gene: TRBJ2-7; CDR3 protein: CASSPGTSGVSSYEQYF; CDR3 DNA: TGTGCCAGCAGCCCTGGGACTAGCGGGGTTAGCTCCTACGAGCAGTACTTC
D gene: TRBD1; clone size: NA; V gene: TRBV25-1; J gene: TRBJ2-7; CDR3 protein: CASVQGEQYF; CDR3 DNA: TGTGCCAGCGTACAGGGGGAGCAGTACTTC
D gene: TRBD1; clone size: NA; V gene: TRBV7-8; J gene: TRBJ1-1; CDR3 protein: CASSRQNRGGNTEAFF; CDR3 DNA: TGTGCCAGCAGCCGCCAGAACAGGGGGGGGAACACTGAAGCTTTCTTT
D gene: TRBD1; clone size: once; V gene: TRBV9; J gene: TRBJ1-2; CDR3 protein: CASSVGLTGNYGYTF; CDR3 DNA: TGTGCCAGCAGCGTAGGATTGACAGGGAACTATGGCTACACCTTC
D gene: NA; clone size: NA; V gene: TRBV21-1; J gene: TRBJ1-2; CDR3 protein: CASSLQGANYGYTF; CDR3 DNA: TGTGCCAGCAGTTTACAGGGGGCGAACTATGGCTACACCTTC
D gene: NA; clone size: NA; V gene: TRBV15; J gene: TRBJ1-2; CDR3 protein: CATSRDKSYGYTF; CDR3 DNA: TGTGCCACCAGCAGAGATAAGAGTTATGGCTACACCTTC
D gene: TRBD2; clone size: NA; V gene: TRBV30; J gene: TRBJ2-5; CDR3 protein: CAWSLAGAQGTQYF; CDR3 DNA: TGTGCCTGGAGTCTAGCGGGAGCCCAAGGGACCCAGTACTTC
D gene: TRBD1; clone size: NA; V gene: TRBV2; J gene: TRBJ1-4; CDR3 protein: CASSEVPGTGGYEKLFF; CDR3 DNA: TGTGCCAGCAGTGAGGTCCCCGGTACAGGGGGGTATGAAAAACTGTTTTTT
D gene: NA; clone size: once; V gene: TRBV5-4; J gene: TRBJ1-6; CDR3 protein: CASSFNGDSPLHF; CDR3 DNA: TGTGCCAGCAGCTTCAACGGGGATTCACCCCTCCACTTT
D gene: TRBD1; clone size: NA; V gene: TRBV5-1; J gene: TRBJ2-3; CDR3 protein: CASSGKWDREPDTQYF; CDR3 DNA: TGCGCCAGCAGCGGAAAATGGGACAGGGAACCAGATACGCAGTATTTT
D gene: NA; clone size: NA; V gene: TRBV6-1; J gene: TRBJ1-5; CDR3 protein: CASSLYRDQPQHF; CDR3 DNA: TGTGCCAGCAGTCTTTACAGGGACCAGCCCCAGCATTTT
D gene: NA; clone size: few; V gene: TRBV6-5; J gene: TRBJ1-3; CDR3 protein: CASSSQGRNTIYF; CDR3 DNA: TGTGCCAGCAGTTCACAGGGCAGAAACACCATATATTTT
D gene: NA; clone size: NA; V gene: TRBV6-5; J gene: TRBJ1-5; CDR3 protein: CASTDSPGNQPQHF; CDR3 DNA: TGTGCCAGCACGGACAGCCCTGGCAATCAGCCCCAGCATTTT
D gene: NA; clone size: NA; V gene: TRBV7-2; J gene: TRBJ2-7; CDR3 protein: CARPRQVTYEQYF; CDR3 DNA: TGTGCCCGCCCCCGGCAGGTAACCTACGAGCAGTACTTC
D gene: TRBD1; clone size: once; V gene: TRBV30; J gene: TRBJ1-5; CDR3 protein: CAWGWTGNQPQHF; CDR3 DNA: TGTGCCTGGGGATGGACAGGGAATCAGCCCCAGCATTTT
D gene: NA; clone size: NA; V gene: TRBV19; J gene: TRBJ1-1; CDR3 protein: CASSIDRTSILNTEAFF; CDR3 DNA: TGTGCCAGTAGCATTGATAGAACCTCAATTTTGAACACTGAAGCTTTCTTT
D gene: TRBD1; clone size: NA; V gene: TRBV10-3; J gene: TRBJ2-1; CDR3 protein: CAISESGDRGNEQFF; CDR3 DNA: TGTGCCATCAGTGAGTCGGGGGACAGGGGGAATGAGCAGTTCTTC
D gene: TRBD1; clone size: NA; V gene: TRBV6-5; J gene: TRBJ2-2; CDR3 protein: CASTDRVNTGELFF; CDR3 DNA: TGTGCCAGCACGGACAGGGTGAACACCGGGGAGCTGTTTTTT
D gene: NA; clone size: NA; V gene: TRBV12-3/TRBV12-4; J gene: TRBJ1-2; CDR3 protein: CASSLAAYGYTF; CDR3 DNA: TGTGCCAGCAGTTTAGCGGCCTATGGCTACACCTTC
D gene: NA; clone size: many; V gene: TRBV20-1; J gene: TRBJ2-3; CDR3 protein: CSASTGSDTQYF; CDR3 DNA: TGCAGTGCTAGTACAGGGTCAGATACGCAGTATTTT
D gene: TRBD1; clone size: few; V gene: TRBV9; J gene: TRBJ1-6; CDR3 protein: CASSGRQGANSPLHF; CDR3 DNA: TGTGCCAGCAGCGGGCGACAGGGGGCTAATTCACCCCTCCACTTT
D gene: TRBD2; clone size: NA; V gene: TRBV5-4; J gene: TRBJ2-3; CDR3 protein: CASSFSLAGGSTDTQYF; CDR3 DNA: TGTGCCAGCAGCTTTAGTCTAGCGGGGGGTAGCACAGATACGCAGTATTTT
D gene: TRBD1; clone size: NA; V gene: TRBV25-1; J gene: TRBJ1-2; CDR3 protein: CASSEGRTGSYGYTF; CDR3 DNA: TGTGCCAGCAGTGAAGGACGGACAGGGAGCTATGGCTACACCTTC
D gene: NA; clone size: once; V gene: TRBV28; J gene: TRBJ2-7; CDR3 protein: CASSPPQGGYEQYF; CDR3 DNA: TGTGCCAGCAGTCCCCCGCAAGGGGGCTACGAGCAGTACTTC
D gene: NA; clone size: once; V gene: TRBV7-9; J gene: TRBJ2-3; CDR3 protein: CASSLSDTQYF; CDR3 DNA: TGTGCCAGCAGCTTATCGGATACGCAGTATTTT
D gene: TRBD1; clone size: NA; V gene: TRBV6-5; J gene: TRBJ1-1; CDR3 protein: CASTGQAFNTEAFF; CDR3 DNA: TGTGCCAGCACCGGACAGGCCTTCAACACTGAAGCTTTCTTT
D gene: NA; clone size: NA; V gene: TRBV6-2/TRBV6-3; J gene: TRBJ2-1; CDR3 protein: CASSYSGGLYNEQFF; CDR3 DNA: TGTGCCAGCAGTTACTCGGGAGGCCTCTACAATGAGCAGTTCTTC
D gene: NA; clone size: NA; V gene: TRBV3-1/TRBV3-2; J gene: TRBJ1-5; CDR3 protein: CASSQGQSNQPQHF; CDR3 DNA: TGTGCCAGCAGCCAAGGACAGAGCAATCAGCCCCAGCATTTT
D gene: TRBD1; clone size: few; V gene: TRBV2; J gene: TRBJ1-1; CDR3 protein: CASSLGQSRNTEAFF; CDR3 DNA: TGTGCCAGCAGTTTGGGACAGAGCAGGAACACTGAAGCTTTCTTT
D gene: NA; clone size: NA; V gene: TRBV10-3; J gene: TRBJ2-5; CDR3 protein: CAISGGKETQYF; CDR3 DNA: TGTGCCATCAGTGGCGGGAAAGAGACCCAGTACTTC
D gene: TRBD2; clone size: NA; V gene: TRBV14; J gene: TRBJ2-1; CDR3 protein: CASSQGFGAGAYNEQFF; CDR3 DNA: TGTGCCAGCAGCCAGGGTTTCGGGGCGGGGGCCTACAATGAGCAGTTCTTC
D gene: TRBD1; clone size: NA; V gene: TRBV2; J gene: TRBJ1-5; CDR3 protein: CASVPGQGNQPQHF; CDR3 DNA: TGTGCCAGCGTGCCGGGACAGGGCAATCAGCCCCAGCATTTT
D gene: NA; clone size: once; V gene: TRBV6-1; J gene: TRBJ1-2; CDR3 protein: CASSEHVQFGGGYTF; CDR3 DNA: TGTGCCAGCAGTGAACATGTACAGTTTGGGGGCGGCTACACCTTC
D gene: TRBD1; clone size: NA; V gene: TRBV6-5; J gene: TRBJ1-1; CDR3 protein: CASSIDRGDTEAFF; CDR3 DNA: TGTGCCAGCAGTATTGACAGGGGGGACACTGAAGCTTTCTTT
D gene: TRBD1; clone size: NA; V gene: TRBV9; J gene: TRBJ2-1; CDR3 protein: CASSEGTGSRYEQFF; CDR3 DNA: TGTGCCAGCAGCGAAGGGACAGGGAGTAGGTATGAGCAGTTCTTC
D gene: NA; clone size: NA; V gene: TRBV7-9; J gene: TRBJ1-1; CDR3 protein: CASSLDREFEAFF; CDR3 DNA: TGTGCCAGCAGCTTAGACCGGGAGTTTGAAGCTTTCTTT
D gene: NA; clone size: NA; V gene: TRBV11-2; J gene: TRBJ2-3; CDR3 protein: CASRSGGNTQYF; CDR3 DNA: TGTGCCAGCAGGTCAGGAGGGAATACGCAGTATTTT
D gene: TRBD2; clone size: NA; V gene: TRBV5-6; J gene: TRBJ2-5; CDR3 protein: CASSLEGSGGAETQYF; CDR3 DNA: TGTGCCAGCAGCTTGGAAGGTAGCGGGGGGGCGGAGACCCAGTACTTC
D gene: NA; clone size: NA; V gene: TRBV20-1; J gene: TRBJ2-5; CDR3 protein: CSARVIETQYF; CDR3 DNA: TGCAGTGCCCGGGTGATCGAGACCCAGTACTTC
D gene: TRBD1; clone size: NA; V gene: TRBV9; J gene: TRBJ2-1; CDR3 protein: CASSVRFGTGSYNEQFF; CDR3 DNA: TGTGCCAGCAGCGTGCGATTCGGGACAGGGAGCTACAATGAGCAGTTCTTC
D gene: NA; clone size: NA; V gene: TRBV18; J gene: TRBJ2-5; CDR3 protein: CASSPRSGSQETQYF; CDR3 DNA: TGTGCCAGCTCACCACGGAGCGGGTCCCAAGAGACCCAGTACTTC
D gene: TRBD2; clone size: NA; V gene: TRBV9; J gene: TRBJ2-1; CDR3 protein: CASSGTSGRHNEQFF; CDR3 DNA: TGTGCCAGCAGCGGCACTAGCGGGAGACACAATGAGCAGTTCTTC
D gene: NA; clone size: NA; V gene: TRBV12-3/TRBV12-4; J gene: TRBJ2-1; CDR3 protein: CASSFGVSEQFF; CDR3 DNA: TGTGCCAGCAGTTTCGGAGTCAGTGAGCAGTTCTTC